This T cell receptor beta chain was found in a study of beta chain features in type 1 diabetes. Study in general: Cell yields, gender and age were similar in healthy donors and patients. Sorted cell examination encompassed about 110,000,000 cells across all samples.

Notes on the study in general: Cells with high TCR expression could be over-represented when cDNA is sequenced. All four CD4+ subsets from Type 1 diabetes patients carried moderately but significantly shorter TCRB CDR3s.

The CDR3 length is 15 residues. The germline V gene encodes CDR1 SNHLY and CDR2 FYNNEI. With 5 bases clipped from V and 6 bases from J, the junction kept 6 bases outside the gene matches. Expressed TCRB transcripts were sequenced after all isolated RNA was converted to cDNA. TCRdb keeps only in-frame clones here, not all; method: immunoSEQ multiplex PCR. The sample lists more than 300,000 clones; over 10% were seen once. Comments on this clone: The antigen remains undetermined.

The sample consisted of naive CD4+ T cells from blood. The receptor's source is a man in his late teens or twenties in good health. The rearrangement joins TRBV2 to TRBJ2-1; 11 bases agree with TRBD2. CDR3 amino acids: CASSSLAGAANEQFF. CDR3 bases: TGTGCCAGCAGTTCACTAGCGGGGGCCGCCAATGAGCAGTTCTTC.